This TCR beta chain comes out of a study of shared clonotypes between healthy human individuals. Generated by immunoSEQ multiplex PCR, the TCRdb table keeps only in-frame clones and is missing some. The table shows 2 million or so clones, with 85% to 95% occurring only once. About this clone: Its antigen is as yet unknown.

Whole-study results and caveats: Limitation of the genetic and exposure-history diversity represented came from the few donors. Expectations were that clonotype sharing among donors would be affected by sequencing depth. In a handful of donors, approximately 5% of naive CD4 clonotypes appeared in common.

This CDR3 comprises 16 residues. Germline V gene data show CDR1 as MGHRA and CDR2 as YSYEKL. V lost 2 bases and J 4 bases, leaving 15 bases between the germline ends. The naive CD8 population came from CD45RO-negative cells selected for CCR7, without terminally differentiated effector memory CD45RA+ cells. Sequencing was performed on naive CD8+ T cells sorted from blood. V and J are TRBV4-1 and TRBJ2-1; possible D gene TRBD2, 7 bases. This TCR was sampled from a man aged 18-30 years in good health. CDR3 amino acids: CASSQFPGEGYNEQFF. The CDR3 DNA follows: TGCGCCAGCAGCCAATTCCCAGGGGAGGGATACAATGAGCAGTTCTTC.